These 27 T cell receptor beta chains were sequenced from one sample in a study of post-analysis software for immune sequencing data. Each TCR beta cDNA library carried unique molecular identifiers. Using its own MiXCR run on the PCR reads, TCRdb lists one record per CDR3 protein. The table records 650,000 to 850,000 distinct CDR3 sequences, approximately 57% of them present only once. Overall study findings and caveats: Compared with controls, patients had more of roughly five TRBV segments, including TRBV5-6, TRBV5-1 and TRBV20-1.

The antigens of these receptors remain unknown. Sequenced input: blood. All receptors derive from a girl aged 10-17 years with multiple sclerosis.

This clonotype was picked up a small number of times. V gene TRBV24-1 combines with J gene TRBJ2-5; D is possibly TRBD1 (7 bases). The CDR3 extends over 13 amino acids. The V end was cut by 3 bases, the J end by 7 bases, with 11 bases between. The germline CDR1 and CDR2 sequences are KGHDR and SFDVKD. DNA of the CDR3: TGTGCCACCAGTGATGGGCAGGGGGGGACCCAGTACTTC. Amino acids: CATSDGQGGTQYF.

The CDR3 DNA follows: TGTGCCAGCAGTTACGAAGTGGGACAGTCCTTGACCCAGTACTTC. Amino acid sequence: CASSYEVGQSLTQYF. The rearrangement links TRBV6-2 or TRBV6-3 to TRBJ2-4; the match to TRBD1 covers 7 bases. The J call could be wrong; TRBJ2-5 is a better fit for the DNA end. Germline lookup yields CDR1 MNHEY and CDR2 SVGEGT. This CDR3 spans 15 amino acids.

This clonotype was seen only a few times. The genes are TRBV10-3 and TRBJ1-2, with TRBD1 identical over 8 bases. The V gene end was trimmed by 6 bases and the J gene end by 3 bases; junction bases not matched to a gene: 3. Germline lookup yields CDR1 ENHRY and CDR2 SYGVKD. This CDR3 contains 13 residues. This chain's CDR3 is CAISPTGDYGYTF. The CDR3 region has the DNA TGTGCCATCAGCCCGACAGGGGACTATGGCTACACCTTC.

The chain has TRBV5-6 and TRBJ2-1; 14 bases map to TRBD2. This CDR3 is built from 18 residues. Germline V gives CDR1 SGHDT, CDR2 YYEEEE. After removal of 4 bases from V and 1 base from J, the junction contained 7 bases not matched to a gene. The chain's CDR3 is CASSAPGLAGASYNEQFF. Here the CDR3 DNA reads TGTGCCAGCAGCGCCCCGGGACTAGCGGGAGCATCCTACAATGAGCAGTTCTTC.

This clonotype has a handful of counts. The genes are TRBV5-1 and TRBJ1-5; D gene unclear. The germline V gene encodes CDR1 SGHRS and CDR2 YFSETQ. This CDR3 spans 14 amino acids. V lost 6 bases to trimming and J lost 5 bases, with 15 bases between them. The CDR3 DNA reads as TGCGCCAGCATCAAGTCCAGAGGCTATCAGCCCCAGCATTTT. This sequence encodes CASIKSRGYQPQHF.

This clonotype was observed once. The chain uses TRBV5-1 and TRBJ2-1; 7 bases agree with TRBD2. This CDR3 comprises 18 residues. The V segment lost 4 bases and the J segment 5 bases; nucleotides outside the gene matches: 18. Germline CDR1 reads SGHRS; CDR2 reads YFSETQ. The CDR3 region has the DNA TGCGCCAGCAGCCCTGTGGGGGAGGGCCCACATCTGAACAATGAGCAGTTCTTC. Its translation is CASSPVGEGPHLNNEQFF.

The V gene is TRBV27, the J gene TRBJ2-3; maybe TRBD1 (6 bases). V was cut by 3 bases and J by 7 bases, with 11 bases left in between. CDR1 is MNHEY and CDR2 is SMNVEV in the germline V gene (reference sequence). CDR3 length: 13 amino acids. CDR3 nucleotide sequence: TGTGCCAGCAGTTTGGGGGACATAAATACGCAGTATTTT. Protein: CASSLGDINTQYF.

The gene calls are TRBV7-8 and TRBJ2-3, with 7 bases that match TRBD1. Losses at the gene ends were 5 bases for V and 0 bases for J; bases not matched to a gene: 5. Germline lookup yields CDR1 SGHVS and CDR2 FQNEAQ. The CDR3 runs 15 residues. CDR3 amino acids: CASSPGTASTDTQYF. The CDR3 coding sequence is TGTGCCAGCAGCCCAGGGACAGCTAGCACAGATACGCAGTATTTT. The full variable domain, its missing parts supplied by reference TRBV7-8 and TRBJ2-3, is GAGVSQSPRYKVAKRGQDVALRCDPISGHVSLFWYQQALGQGPEFLTYFQNEAQLDKSGLPSDRFFAERPEGSVSTLKIQRTQQEDSAVYLCASSPGTASTDTQYFGPGTRLTVL.

The chain joins TRBV20-1 to TRBJ1-2; 8 bases are shared with TRBD1. The CDR3 has 15 residues. Germline V gene data show CDR1 as DFQATT and CDR2 as SNEGSKA (reference sequence). Germline trimming cut 1 base from V and 5 bases from J; bases unmatched to any gene: 9. The DNA of the CDR3 is TGCAGTGCTAGAGGGGGTGGCAGGGGGCTATATGGCTACACCTTC. Protein product: CSARGGGRGLYGYTF.

This clonotype showed up just a few times. This chain links TRBV10-3 with TRBJ2-7, with D possibly TRBD2 on 6 matching bases. The CDR3 extends over 13 amino acids. Germline V gene sequence: CDR1 ENHRY, CDR2 SYGVKD. V lost 7 bases, J lost 3 bases, and 13 bases lay in between. This CDR3 is CAINGGSIYEQYF. The DNA of the CDR3 is TGTGCCATCAACGGAGGGTCCATCTACGAGCAGTACTTC.

A word on this clonotype: Given a much more abundant clone one base away, this may be a read error. V gene TRBV20-1 combines with J gene TRBJ2-5; no firm D call. CDR1 and CDR2 from the germline V gene are DFQATT and SNEGSKA (reference sequence). The CDR3 runs 15 residues. Between the trimmed V and J ends, which lost 1 base and 11 bases, there was a span of 23 bases. CDR3: CSARADSVLQNEQYF. The CDR3 nucleotides read TGCAGTGCTAGAGCTGACTCCGTACTTCAAAATGAGCAGTACTTC.

The table lists this clonotype with a few counts. The V and J genes are TRBV20-1 and TRBJ2-7; 10 bases align to TRBD2. The CDR3 has 15 residues. Germline assignment: CDR1 DFQATT and CDR2 SNEGSKA (reference sequence). The V and J ends lost 0 bases and 6 bases, in that order; junction bases with no gene match: 8. This CDR3 is CSARDGLAGAPEQYF. Written as DNA, the CDR3 is TGCAGTGCTAGAGATGGCCTAGCGGGAGCTCCCGAGCAGTACTTC.

The CDR3: CASSPASSYEQYF. For the CDR3, the DNA is TGTGCCAGCAGTCCGGCTAGTTCCTACGAGCAGTACTTC. This chain links TRBV12-3 or TRBV12-4 with TRBJ2-7; D remains ambiguous. Deletions cut 5 bases from V and 1 base from J, with 9 bases between. This CDR3 has 13 residues.

This clonotype was seen only once. The V gene is TRBV4-2, the J gene TRBJ2-3; TRBD2 might be the D (5 bases). CDR3 length: 14 amino acids. Germline CDR1 reads LGHNA; CDR2 reads YNFKEQ. Between the trimmed V and J ends, which lost 2 bases and 6 bases, there was a span of 12 bases. CDR3 sequence (DNA): TGTGCCAGCAGCCAACGGGATGTTCCTGATACGCAGTATTTT. Its protein product is CASSQRDVPDTQYF.

The chain links TRBV7-9 to TRBJ2-3; 9 bases align to TRBD1. Germline V CDR1 and CDR2: SEHNR, FQNEAQ (reference sequence). The CDR3 is 14 residues long. Trimming cost V 11 bases and J 4 bases; bases outside gene matches: 10. DNA for the CDR3: TGTGCCGGCCGCGTGACAGGGGGTTCAGATACGCAGTATTTT. It yields the protein CAGRVTGGSDTQYF.

The chain couples TRBV18 to TRBJ2-5, with a weak D call TRBD2 (5 bases). The CDR3 consists of 13 residues. With 3 bases removed from V and 3 bases from J, the gap between germline ends came to 8 bases. CDR1 is KGHSH, CDR2 LQKENI, per germline. Written as DNA, the CDR3 is TGTGCCAGCTCACCTCGGGGAAAAGAGACCCAGTACTTC. It translates to CASSPRGKETQYF.

The V and J genes are TRBV6-4 and TRBJ2-7; D may be TRBD2 (6 bases). The CDR3 runs to 15 residues. In germline, CDR1 is MRHNA, CDR2 SNTAGT. V lost 7 bases and J lost 2, with 18 bases in between. The CDR3 nucleotides are TGTGCCAGCATTATTTTTTCCGGGAGCGCCTACGAGCAGTACTTC. Its translation: CASIIFSGSAYEQYF.

This clonotype was picked up a small number of times. This sequence joins TRBV20-1 and TRBJ2-6; maybe TRBD1 (6 bases). V was cut by 5 bases and J by 0 bases, with 11 bases left in between. From germline, CDR1 is DFQATT and CDR2 SNEGSKA (reference sequence). The CDR3 length is 15 residues. The CDR3 protein is CSAPQGGSGANVLTF. CDR3 in DNA: TGCAGTGCTCCCCAAGGGGGCTCTGGGGCCAACGTCCTGACTTTC.

This clonotype turned up a few times. The V and J genes are TRBV7-3 and TRBJ2-7; 9 bases match TRBD2. Germline CDR1 SGHTA, CDR2 FQGTGA. This CDR3 comprises 18 residues. V lost 1 base to trimming and J lost 2 bases; unmatched junction nucleotides: 12. The CDR3 is CASSLKKGLAGRAYEQYF. CDR3 nucleotide sequence: TGTGCCAGCAGCTTAAAGAAGGGCCTAGCGGGGCGCGCCTACGAGCAGTACTTC.

The V call is TRBV15, the J call TRBJ2-5; D is undetermined. Per germline, CDR1 LNHNV and CDR2 YYDKDF (reference sequence). The CDR3 has 12 amino acids. V lost 1 base to trimming and J lost 11 bases, with 11 bases between them. As DNA, the CDR3 is TGTGCCACCAGCAGAGTGGTTGGAGAGCAGTACTTC. Translation: CATSRVVGEQYF.

CDR3 amino acids: CASSVTSGSPSEQYF. The CDR3 DNA reads as TGTGCCAGCAGTGTAACTAGCGGGAGTCCCTCCGAGCAGTACTTC. The chain is built from TRBV6-1 and TRBJ2-4, with TRBD2 identical over 11 bases. The J call may be in error: the DNA end matches TRBJ2-7 better. The germline V gene has CDR1 MNHNS and CDR2 SASEGT. The CDR3 spans 15 residues.

In its sample, this clonotype was seen once. This chain joins TRBV10-3 and TRBJ2-1; 7 nucleotides agree with TRBD2. This CDR3 contains 13 residues. The germline gives CDR1 ENHRY, CDR2 SYGVKD. Trimming took 6 bases from V and 6 from J; bases not matched to a gene: 5. The CDR3 sequence: CAIRTSSGNEQFF. The CDR3 region has the DNA TGTGCCATCAGGACTAGCTCCGGCAATGAGCAGTTCTTC.

V usage is TRBV11-2 and J usage is TRBJ1-1; 8 bases agree with TRBD1. There are 16 residues in the CDR3. In germline, CDR1 is SGHAT, CDR2 FQNNGV. V dropped 5 bases and J dropped 4; count of bases not matched to a gene: 12. This CDR3 is CASSHLRGRGGTEAFF. DNA for the CDR3: TGTGCCAGCAGCCACCTCAGGGGGCGCGGCGGCACTGAAGCTTTCTTT.

This chain links TRBV20-1 with TRBJ2-1; 9 bases match TRBD2. CDR1 DFQATT and CDR2 SNEGSKA come from the germline V gene (reference sequence). CDR3 length equals 16 residues. Trimming took 0 bases from V and 5 from J; bases not matched to a gene: 8. The CDR3 DNA sequence: TGCAGTGCTAGAGATTCCGGGACTAGCAGAAACAATGAGCAGTTCTTC. Translated: CSARDSGTSRNNEQFF.

The chain is built from TRBV5-1 and TRBJ2-3; D remains unclear. CDR3 size: 14 residues. Germline loops: CDR1 SGHRS, CDR2 YFSETQ. The V and J ends lost 0 bases and 7 bases respectively, with 12 bases between them. CDR3 region: CASSLEAQRNTQYF. The CDR3, as DNA: TGCGCCAGCAGCTTGGAGGCTCAAAGGAATACGCAGTATTTT. The full variable domain, in which reference TRBV5-1 and TRBJ2-3 provide the parts outside the CDR3, is KAGVTQTPRYLIKTRGQQVTLSCSPISGHRSVSWYQQTPGQGLQFLFEYFSETQRNKGNFPGRFSGRQFSNSRSEMNVSTLELGDSALYLCASSLEAQRNTQYFGPGTRLTVL.

The chain employs TRBV10-3 and TRBJ2-2; D gene unclear. CDR1 ENHRY and CDR2 SYGVKD come from the germline V gene. V was shortened by 3 bases and J by 5 bases, with 13 bases between the two germline ends. The CDR3 has 15 residues. CDR3 sequence (DNA): TGTGCCATCAGTGAACAAATGGGGTGGACCGGGGAGCTGTTTTTT. Its protein is CAISEQMGWTGELFF.

The J gene is TRBJ2-1, the V gene TRBV29-1; TRBD2 matches 7 bases. The germline V gene has CDR1 SQVTM and CDR2 ANQGSEA. Trimming removed 5 bases from V and 13 bases from J; junction bases left unmatched: 8. This CDR3 contains 11 residues. The CDR3 region has the DNA TGCAGCGTTCGGCTAGCGGAGACCCAGTTCTTC. As protein: CSVRLAETQFF.